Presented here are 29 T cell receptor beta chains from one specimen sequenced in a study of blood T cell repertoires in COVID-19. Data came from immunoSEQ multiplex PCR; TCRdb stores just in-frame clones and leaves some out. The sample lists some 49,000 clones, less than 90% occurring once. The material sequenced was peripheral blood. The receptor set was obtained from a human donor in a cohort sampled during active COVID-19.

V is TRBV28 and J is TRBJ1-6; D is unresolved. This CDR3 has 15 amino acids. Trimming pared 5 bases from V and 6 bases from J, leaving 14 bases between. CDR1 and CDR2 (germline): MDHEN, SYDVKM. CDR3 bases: TGTGCCAGCAGTCCCCAGTCTGCCCTTAATTCACCCCTCCACTTT. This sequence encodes CASSPQSALNSPLHF.

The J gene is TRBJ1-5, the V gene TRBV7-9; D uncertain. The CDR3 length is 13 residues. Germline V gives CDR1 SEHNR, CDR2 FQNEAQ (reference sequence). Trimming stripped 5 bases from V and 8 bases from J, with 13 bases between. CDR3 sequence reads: CASSGGPGEPQHF. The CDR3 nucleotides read TGTGCCAGCAGCGGTGGGCCCGGGGAGCCCCAGCATTTT.

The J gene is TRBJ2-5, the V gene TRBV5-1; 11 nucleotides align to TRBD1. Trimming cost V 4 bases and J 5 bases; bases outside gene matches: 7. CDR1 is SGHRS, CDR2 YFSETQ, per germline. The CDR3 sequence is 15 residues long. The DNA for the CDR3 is TGCGCCAGCAGCGTGGACAGGGGGCTAGGGGAGACCCAGTACTTC. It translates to CASSVDRGLGETQYF.

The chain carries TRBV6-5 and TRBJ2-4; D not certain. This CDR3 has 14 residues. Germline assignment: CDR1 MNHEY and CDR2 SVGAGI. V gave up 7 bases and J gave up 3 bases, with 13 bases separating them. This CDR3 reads CASTPPLDKNIQYF. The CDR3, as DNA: TGTGCCAGCACTCCCCCCCTAGACAAAAACATTCAGTACTTC.

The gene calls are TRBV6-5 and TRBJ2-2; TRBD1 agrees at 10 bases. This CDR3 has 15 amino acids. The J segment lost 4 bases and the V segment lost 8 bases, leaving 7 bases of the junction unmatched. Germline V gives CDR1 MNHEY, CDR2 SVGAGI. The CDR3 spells CASDRGLSGTGELFF. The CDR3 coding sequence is TGTGCCAGCGACAGGGGGCTGAGCGGCACCGGGGAGCTGTTTTTT.

CDR3: CASSPRTDAGELFF. The CDR3 nucleotides are TGTGCCAGCAGCCCCCGGACAGACGCCGGGGAGCTGTTTTTT. This chain links TRBV14 with TRBJ2-2; tentatively, D is TRBD1 (6 bases). This CDR3 has 14 amino acids. CDR1 and CDR2 (germline): SGHDN, FVKESK. Trimming removed 4 bases at V and 6 bases at J, with 12 bases between.

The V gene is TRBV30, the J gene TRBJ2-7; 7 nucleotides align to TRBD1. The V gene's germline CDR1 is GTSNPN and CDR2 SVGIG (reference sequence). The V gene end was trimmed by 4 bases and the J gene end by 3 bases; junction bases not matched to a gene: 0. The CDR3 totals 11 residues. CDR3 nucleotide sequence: TGTGCCTGGAACAGGGGCTACGAGCAGTACTTC. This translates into CAWNRGYEQYF.

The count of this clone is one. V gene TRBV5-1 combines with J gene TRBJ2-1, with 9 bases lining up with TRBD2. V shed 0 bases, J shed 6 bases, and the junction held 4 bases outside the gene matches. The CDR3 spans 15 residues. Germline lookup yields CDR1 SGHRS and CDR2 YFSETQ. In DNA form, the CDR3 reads TGCGCCAGCAGCTTGGGGGCACTAGCGGGCAATGAGCAGTTCTTC. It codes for CASSLGALAGNEQFF.

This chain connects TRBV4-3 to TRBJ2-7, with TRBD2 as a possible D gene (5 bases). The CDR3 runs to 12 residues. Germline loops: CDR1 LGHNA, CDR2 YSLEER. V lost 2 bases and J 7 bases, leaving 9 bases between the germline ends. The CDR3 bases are TGCGCCAGCAGCCAAAGAGGGCAGGAGCAGTACTTC. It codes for CASSQRGQEQYF.

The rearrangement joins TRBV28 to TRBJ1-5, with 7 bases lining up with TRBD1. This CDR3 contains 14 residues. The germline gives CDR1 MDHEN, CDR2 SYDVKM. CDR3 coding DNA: TGTGTCTCAAGCTCGACAGGGAAGTACCAGCCCCAGCATTTT. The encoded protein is CVSSSTGKYQPQHF.

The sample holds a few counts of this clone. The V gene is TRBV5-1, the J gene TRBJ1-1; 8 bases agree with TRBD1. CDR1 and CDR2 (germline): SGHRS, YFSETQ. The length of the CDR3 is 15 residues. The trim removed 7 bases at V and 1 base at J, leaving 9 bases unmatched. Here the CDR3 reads CASQAQGETNTEAFF. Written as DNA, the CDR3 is TGCGCCAGCCAAGCACAGGGGGAGACGAACACTGAAGCTTTCTTT.

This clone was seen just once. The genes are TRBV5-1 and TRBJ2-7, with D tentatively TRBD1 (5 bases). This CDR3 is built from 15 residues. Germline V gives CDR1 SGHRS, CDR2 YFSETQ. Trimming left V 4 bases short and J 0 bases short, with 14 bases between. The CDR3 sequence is CASSPRAESSYEQYF. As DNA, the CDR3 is TGCGCCAGCAGCCCCAGGGCGGAGAGCTCCTACGAGCAGTACTTC.

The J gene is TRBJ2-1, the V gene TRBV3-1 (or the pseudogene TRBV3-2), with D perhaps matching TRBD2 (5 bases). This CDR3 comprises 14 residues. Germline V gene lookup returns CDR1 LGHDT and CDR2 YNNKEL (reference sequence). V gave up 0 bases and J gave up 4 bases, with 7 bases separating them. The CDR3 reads CASSQDTSYNEQFF. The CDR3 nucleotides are TGTGCCAGCAGCCAAGATACTAGTTACAATGAGCAGTTCTTC.

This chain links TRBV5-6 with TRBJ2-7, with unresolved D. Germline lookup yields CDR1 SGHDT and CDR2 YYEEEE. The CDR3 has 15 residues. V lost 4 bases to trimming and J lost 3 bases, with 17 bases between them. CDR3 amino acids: CASSPPQYDIYEQYF. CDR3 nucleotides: TGTGCCAGCAGCCCCCCCCAGTACGATATCTACGAGCAGTACTTC.

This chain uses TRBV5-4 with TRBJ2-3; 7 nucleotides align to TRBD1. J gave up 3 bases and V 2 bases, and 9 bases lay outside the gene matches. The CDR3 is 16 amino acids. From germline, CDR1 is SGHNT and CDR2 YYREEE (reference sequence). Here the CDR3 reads CASSLSIGQVTDTQYF. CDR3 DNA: TGTGCCAGCAGCTTATCCATTGGACAGGTTACAGATACGCAGTATTTT.

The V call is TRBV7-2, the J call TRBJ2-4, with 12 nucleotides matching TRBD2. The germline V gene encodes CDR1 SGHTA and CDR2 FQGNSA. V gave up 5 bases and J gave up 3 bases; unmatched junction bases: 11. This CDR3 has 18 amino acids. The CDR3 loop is CASSPRLAGAGIKNIQYF. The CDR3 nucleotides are TGTGCCAGCAGCCCGAGACTAGCGGGAGCGGGGATCAAAAACATTCAGTACTTC.

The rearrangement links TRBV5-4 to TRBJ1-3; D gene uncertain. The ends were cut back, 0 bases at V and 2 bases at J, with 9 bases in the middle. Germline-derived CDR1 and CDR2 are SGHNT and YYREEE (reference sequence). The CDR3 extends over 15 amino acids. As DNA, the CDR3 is TGTGCCAGCAGCTTGGGTAATGCAGCTGGAAACACCATATATTTT. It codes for CASSLGNAAGNTIYF.

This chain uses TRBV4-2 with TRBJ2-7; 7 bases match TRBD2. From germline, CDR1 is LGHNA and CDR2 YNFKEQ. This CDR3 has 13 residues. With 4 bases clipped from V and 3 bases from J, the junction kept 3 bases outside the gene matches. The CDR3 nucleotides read TGTGCCAGCAGCCCCGGACTAGGCTACGAGCAGTACTTC. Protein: CASSPGLGYEQYF.

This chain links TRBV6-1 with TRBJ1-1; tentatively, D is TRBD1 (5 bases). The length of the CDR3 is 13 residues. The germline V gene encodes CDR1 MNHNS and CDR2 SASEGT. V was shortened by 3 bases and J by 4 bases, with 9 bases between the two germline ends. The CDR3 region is CASSDRARTEAFF. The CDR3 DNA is TGTGCCAGCAGTGACAGGGCGCGCACTGAAGCTTTCTTT.

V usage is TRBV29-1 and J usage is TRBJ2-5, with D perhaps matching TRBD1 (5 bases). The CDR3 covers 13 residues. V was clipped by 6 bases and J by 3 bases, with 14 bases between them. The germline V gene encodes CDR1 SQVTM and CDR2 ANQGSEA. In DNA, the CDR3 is TGCAGCGTGGGGCTGGACATTAAAGAGACCCAGTACTTC. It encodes CSVGLDIKETQYF.

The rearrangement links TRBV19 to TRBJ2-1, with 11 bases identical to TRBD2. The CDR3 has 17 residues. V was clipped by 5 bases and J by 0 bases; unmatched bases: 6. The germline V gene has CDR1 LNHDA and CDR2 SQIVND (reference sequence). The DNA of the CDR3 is TGTGCCAGTAGTCCAGAACTAGCGGGAGTCTCCTACAATGAGCAGTTCTTC. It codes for CASSPELAGVSYNEQFF.

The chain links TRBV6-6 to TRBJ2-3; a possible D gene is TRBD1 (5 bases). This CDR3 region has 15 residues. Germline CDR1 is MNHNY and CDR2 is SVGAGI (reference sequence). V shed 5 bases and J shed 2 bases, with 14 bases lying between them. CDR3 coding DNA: TGTGCCAGCAGTCGAACCCGACAGTTCACAGATACGCAGTATTTT. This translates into CASSRTRQFTDTQYF.

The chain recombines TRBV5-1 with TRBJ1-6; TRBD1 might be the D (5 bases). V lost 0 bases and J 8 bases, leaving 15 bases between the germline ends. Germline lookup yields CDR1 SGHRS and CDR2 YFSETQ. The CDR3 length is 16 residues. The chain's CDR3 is CASSLAPGRGDSPLHF. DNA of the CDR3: TGCGCCAGCAGCTTGGCCCCGGGACGGGGGGATTCACCCCTCCACTTT.

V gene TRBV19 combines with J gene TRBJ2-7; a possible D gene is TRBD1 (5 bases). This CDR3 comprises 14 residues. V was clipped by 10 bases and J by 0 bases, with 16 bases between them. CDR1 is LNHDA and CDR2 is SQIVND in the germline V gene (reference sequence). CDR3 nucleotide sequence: TGTGCCACCACGGAGACAGCCAGCTCCTACGAGCAGTACTTC. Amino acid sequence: CATTETASSYEQYF.

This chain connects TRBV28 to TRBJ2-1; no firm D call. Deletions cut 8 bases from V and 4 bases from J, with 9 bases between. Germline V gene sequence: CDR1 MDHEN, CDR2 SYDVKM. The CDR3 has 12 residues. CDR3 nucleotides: TGTGCCAGCGCTAGAACTTACAATGAGCAGTTCTTC. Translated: CASARTYNEQFF.

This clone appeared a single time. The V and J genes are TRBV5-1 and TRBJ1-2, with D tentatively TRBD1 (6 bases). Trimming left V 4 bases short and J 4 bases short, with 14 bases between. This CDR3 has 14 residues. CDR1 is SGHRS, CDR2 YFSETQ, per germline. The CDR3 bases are TGCGCCAGCAGCAGAAATGACAGGCTCTATGGCTACACCTTC. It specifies CASSRNDRLYGYTF. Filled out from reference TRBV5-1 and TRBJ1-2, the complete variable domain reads KAGVTQTPRYLIKTRGQQVTLSCSPISGHRSVSWYQQTPGQGLQFLFEYFSETQRNKGNFPGRFSGRQFSNSRSEMNVSTLELGDSALYLCASSRNDRLYGYTFGSGTRLTVV.

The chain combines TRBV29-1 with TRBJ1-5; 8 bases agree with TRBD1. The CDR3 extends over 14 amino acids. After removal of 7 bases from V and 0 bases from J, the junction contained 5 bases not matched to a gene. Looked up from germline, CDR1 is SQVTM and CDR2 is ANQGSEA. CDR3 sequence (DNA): TGCAGCGCATGGACAGGGATTAGCAATCAGCCCCAGCATTTT. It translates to CSAWTGISNQPQHF.

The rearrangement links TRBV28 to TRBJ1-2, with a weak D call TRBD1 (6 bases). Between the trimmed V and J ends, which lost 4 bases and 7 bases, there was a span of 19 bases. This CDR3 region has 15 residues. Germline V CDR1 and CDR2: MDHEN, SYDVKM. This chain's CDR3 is CASSSVGPTGAGYTF. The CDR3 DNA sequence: TGTGCCAGCAGTTCGGTGGGTCCGACAGGAGCTGGCTACACCTTC.

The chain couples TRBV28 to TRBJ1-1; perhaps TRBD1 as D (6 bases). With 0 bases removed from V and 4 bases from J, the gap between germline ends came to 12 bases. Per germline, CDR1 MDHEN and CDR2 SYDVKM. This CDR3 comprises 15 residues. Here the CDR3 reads CASSLWGAPSTEAFF. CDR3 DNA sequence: TGTGCCAGCAGTTTATGGGGGGCGCCTAGCACTGAAGCTTTCTTT.